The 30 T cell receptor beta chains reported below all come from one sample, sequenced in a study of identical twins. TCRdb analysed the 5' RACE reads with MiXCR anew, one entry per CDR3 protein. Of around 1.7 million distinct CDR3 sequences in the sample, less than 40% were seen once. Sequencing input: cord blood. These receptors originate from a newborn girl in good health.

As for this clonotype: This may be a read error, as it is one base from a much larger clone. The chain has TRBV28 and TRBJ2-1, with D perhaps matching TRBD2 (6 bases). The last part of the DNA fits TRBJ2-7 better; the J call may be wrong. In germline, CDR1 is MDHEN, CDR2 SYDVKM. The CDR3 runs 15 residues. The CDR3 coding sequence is TGTGCCAGCAGTCCTCCGGGACTGCGCTACAATGAGCAGTACTTC. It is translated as CASSPPGLRYNEQYF.

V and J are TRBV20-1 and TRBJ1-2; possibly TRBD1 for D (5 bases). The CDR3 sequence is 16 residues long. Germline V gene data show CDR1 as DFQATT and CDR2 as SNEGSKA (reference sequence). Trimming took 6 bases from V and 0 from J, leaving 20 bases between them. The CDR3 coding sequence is TGCAGTGCCACCCTTGCACCGGGGGACGCTAACTATGGCTACACCTTC. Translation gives CSATLAPGDANYGYTF.

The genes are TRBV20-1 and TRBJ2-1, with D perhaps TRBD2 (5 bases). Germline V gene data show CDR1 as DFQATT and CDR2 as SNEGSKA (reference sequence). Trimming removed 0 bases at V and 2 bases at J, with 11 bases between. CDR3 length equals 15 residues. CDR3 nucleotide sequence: TGCAGTGCTAGAGATACCAGCGGTCCCTACAATGAGCAGTTCTTC. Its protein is CSARDTSGPYNEQFF.

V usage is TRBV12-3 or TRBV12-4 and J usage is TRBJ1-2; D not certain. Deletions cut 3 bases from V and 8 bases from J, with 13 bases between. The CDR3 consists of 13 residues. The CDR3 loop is CASSLGGLEGYTF. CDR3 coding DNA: TGTGCCAGCAGTTTGGGTGGTCTTGAAGGCTACACCTTC.

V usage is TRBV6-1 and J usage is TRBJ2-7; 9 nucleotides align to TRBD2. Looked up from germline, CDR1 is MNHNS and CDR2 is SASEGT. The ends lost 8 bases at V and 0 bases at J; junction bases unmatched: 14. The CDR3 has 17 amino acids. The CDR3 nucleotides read TGTGCCAGCCAGTCCCAGCCGGGACTAGCTAACTCCTACGAGCAGTACTTC. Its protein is CASQSQPGLANSYEQYF.

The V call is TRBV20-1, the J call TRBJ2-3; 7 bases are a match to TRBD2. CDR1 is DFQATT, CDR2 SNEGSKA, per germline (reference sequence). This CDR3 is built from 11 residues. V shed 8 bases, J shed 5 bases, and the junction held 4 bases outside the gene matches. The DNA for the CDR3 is TGCAGTTGCGCGGGAGTAGATACGCAGTATTTT. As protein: CSCAGVDTQYF.

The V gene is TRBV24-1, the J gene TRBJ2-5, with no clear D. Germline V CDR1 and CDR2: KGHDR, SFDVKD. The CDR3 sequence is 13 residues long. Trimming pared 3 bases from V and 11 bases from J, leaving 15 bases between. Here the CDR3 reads CATSDTGPNEQYF. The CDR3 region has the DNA TGTGCCACCAGTGATACGGGTCCCAATGAGCAGTACTTC.

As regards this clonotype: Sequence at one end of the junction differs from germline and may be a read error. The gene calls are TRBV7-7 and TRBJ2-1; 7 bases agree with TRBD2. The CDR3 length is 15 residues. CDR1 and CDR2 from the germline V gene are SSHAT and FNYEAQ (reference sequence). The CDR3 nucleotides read TGTGCTAGCAGCGCGCTAGCGGTGACCTACAATGAGCAGTTCTTC. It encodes CASSALAVTYNEQFF.

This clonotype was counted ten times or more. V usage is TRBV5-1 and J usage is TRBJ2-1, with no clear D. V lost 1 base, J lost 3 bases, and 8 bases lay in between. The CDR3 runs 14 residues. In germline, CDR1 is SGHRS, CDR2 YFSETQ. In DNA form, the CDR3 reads TGCGCCAGCAGCTTGCGACCTGACTACAATGAGCAGTTCTTC. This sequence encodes CASSLRPDYNEQFF.

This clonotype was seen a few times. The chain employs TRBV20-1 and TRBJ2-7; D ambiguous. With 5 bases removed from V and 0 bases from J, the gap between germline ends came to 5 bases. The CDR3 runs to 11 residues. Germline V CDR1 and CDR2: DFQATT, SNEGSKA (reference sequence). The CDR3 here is CSAVSSYEQYF. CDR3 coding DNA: TGCAGTGCTGTTAGCTCCTACGAGCAGTACTTC.

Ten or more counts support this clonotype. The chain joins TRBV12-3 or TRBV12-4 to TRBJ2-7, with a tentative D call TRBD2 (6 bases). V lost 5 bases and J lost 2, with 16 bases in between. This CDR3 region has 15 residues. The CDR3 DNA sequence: TGTGCCAGCAGTCTGCGGGGACTCTTCACCTACGAGCAGTACTTC. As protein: CASSLRGLFTYEQYF.

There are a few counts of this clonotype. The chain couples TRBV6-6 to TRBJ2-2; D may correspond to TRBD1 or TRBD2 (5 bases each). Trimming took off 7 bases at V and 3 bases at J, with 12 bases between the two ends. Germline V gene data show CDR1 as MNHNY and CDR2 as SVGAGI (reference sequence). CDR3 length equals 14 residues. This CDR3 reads CASITGRYTGELFF. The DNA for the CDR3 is TGTGCCAGCATAACGGGACGCTACACCGGGGAGCTGTTTTTT.

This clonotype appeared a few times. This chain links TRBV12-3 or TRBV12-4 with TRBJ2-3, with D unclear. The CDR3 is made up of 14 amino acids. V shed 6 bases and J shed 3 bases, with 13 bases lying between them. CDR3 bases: TGTGCCAGCAGGAGTCTAGGTGGGACAGATACGCAGTATTTT. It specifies CASRSLGGTDTQYF.

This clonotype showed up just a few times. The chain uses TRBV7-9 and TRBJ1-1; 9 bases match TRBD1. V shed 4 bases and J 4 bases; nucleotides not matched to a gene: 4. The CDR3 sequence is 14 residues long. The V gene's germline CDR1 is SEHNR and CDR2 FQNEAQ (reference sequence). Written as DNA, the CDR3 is TGTGCCAGCAGCTCACAGGGGGCGAGCACTGAAGCTTTCTTT. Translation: CASSSQGASTEAFF.

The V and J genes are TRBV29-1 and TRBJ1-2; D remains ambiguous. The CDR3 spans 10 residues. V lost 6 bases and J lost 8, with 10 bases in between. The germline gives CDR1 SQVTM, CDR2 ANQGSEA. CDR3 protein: CSVVSRGYTF. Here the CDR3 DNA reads TGCAGCGTCGTATCGAGGGGCTACACCTTC.

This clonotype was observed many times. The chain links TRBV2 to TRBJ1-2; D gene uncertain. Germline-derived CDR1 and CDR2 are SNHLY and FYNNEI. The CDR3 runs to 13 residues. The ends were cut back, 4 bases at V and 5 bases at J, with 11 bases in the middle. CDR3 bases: TGTGCCAGCAGTGTTAACGTTCCTTATGGCTACACCTTC. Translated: CASSVNVPYGYTF.

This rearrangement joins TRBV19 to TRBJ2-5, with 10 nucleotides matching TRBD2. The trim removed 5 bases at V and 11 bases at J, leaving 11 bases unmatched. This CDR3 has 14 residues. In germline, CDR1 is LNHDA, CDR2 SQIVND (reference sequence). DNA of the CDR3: TGTGCCAGTAGTTCGCCGGGACTAGCGAGTGAGCAGTACTTC. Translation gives CASSSPGLASEQYF.

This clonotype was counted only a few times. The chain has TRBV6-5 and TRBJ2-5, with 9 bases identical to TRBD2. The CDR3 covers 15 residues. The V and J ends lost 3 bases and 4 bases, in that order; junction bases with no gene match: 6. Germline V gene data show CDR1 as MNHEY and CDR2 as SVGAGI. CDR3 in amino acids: CASSYLSGRRETQYF. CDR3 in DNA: TGTGCCAGCAGTTATCTAAGCGGGAGGCGAGAGACCCAGTACTTC.

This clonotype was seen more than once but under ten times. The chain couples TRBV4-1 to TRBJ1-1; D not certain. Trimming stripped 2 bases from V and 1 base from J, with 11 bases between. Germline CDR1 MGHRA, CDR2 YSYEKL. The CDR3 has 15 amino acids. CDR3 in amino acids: CASSQPSGRNTEAFF. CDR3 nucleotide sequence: TGCGCCAGCAGCCAACCTAGCGGGCGGAACACTGAAGCTTTCTTT.

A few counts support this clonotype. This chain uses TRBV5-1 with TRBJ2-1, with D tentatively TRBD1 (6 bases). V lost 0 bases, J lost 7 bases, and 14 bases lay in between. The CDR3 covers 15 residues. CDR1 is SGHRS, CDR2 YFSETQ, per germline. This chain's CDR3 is CASSLAPGAENEQFF. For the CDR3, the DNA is TGCGCCAGCAGCTTGGCCCCAGGGGCGGAGAATGAGCAGTTCTTC. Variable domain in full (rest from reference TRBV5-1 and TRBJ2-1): KAGVTQTPRYLIKTRGQQVTLSCSPISGHRSVSWYQQTPGQGLQFLFEYFSETQRNKGNFPGRFSGRQFSNSRSEMNVSTLELGDSALYLCASSLAPGAENEQFFGPGTRLTVL.

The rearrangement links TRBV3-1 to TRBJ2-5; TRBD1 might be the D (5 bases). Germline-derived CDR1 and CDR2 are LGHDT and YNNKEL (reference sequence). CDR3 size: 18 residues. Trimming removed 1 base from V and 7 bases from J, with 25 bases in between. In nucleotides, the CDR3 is TGTGCCAGCAGCCAAGCGCTCCGGAAGGGGCCGACCGCATGGACCCAGTACTTC. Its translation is CASSQALRKGPTAWTQYF.

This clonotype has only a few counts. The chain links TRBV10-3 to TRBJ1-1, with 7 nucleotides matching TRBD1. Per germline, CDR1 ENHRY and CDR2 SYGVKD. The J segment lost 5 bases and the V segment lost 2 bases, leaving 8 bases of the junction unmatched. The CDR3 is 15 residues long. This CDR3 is CAISERNQGETEAFF. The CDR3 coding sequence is TGTGCCATCAGTGAGCGAAACCAGGGGGAAACTGAAGCTTTCTTT.

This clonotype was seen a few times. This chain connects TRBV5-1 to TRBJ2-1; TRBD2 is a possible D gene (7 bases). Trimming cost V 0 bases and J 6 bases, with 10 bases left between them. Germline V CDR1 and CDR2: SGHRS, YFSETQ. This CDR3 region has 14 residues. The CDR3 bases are TGCGCCAGCAGCTTGGAACGGGGGGCCAATGAGCAGTTCTTC. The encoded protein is CASSLERGANEQFF.

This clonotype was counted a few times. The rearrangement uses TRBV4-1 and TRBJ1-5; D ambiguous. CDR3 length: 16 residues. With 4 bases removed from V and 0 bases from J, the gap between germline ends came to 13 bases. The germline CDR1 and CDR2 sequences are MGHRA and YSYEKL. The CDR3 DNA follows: TGCGCCAGCAGCCGTTCGGGAGATTATAGCAATCAGCCCCAGCATTTT. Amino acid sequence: CASSRSGDYSNQPQHF.

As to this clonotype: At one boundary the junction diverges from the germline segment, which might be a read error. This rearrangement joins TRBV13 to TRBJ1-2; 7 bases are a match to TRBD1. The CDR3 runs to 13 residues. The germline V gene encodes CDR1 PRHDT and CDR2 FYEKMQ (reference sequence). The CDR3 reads CASSLKGQNGYTF. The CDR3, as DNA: TGCGCCAGCAGCCTAAAGGGACAGAACGGCTACACCTTC.

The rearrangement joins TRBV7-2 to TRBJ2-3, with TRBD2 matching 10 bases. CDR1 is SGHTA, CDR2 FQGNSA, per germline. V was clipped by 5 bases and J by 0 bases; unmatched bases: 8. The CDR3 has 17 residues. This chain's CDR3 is CASSPRVGLASTDTQYF. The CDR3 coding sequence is TGTGCCAGCAGCCCAAGGGTGGGACTAGCGAGCACAGATACGCAGTATTTT.

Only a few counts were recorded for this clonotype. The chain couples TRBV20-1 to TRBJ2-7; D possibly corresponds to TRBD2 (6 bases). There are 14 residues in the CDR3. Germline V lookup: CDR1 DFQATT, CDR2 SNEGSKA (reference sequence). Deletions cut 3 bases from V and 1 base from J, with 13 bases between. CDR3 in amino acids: CSASPGAGSYEQYF. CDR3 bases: TGCAGTGCTAGCCCTGGGGCGGGGTCCTACGAGCAGTACTTC.

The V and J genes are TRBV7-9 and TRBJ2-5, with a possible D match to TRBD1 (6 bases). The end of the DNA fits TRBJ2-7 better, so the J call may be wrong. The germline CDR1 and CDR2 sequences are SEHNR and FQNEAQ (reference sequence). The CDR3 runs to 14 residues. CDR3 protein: CASSSTGQRDEQYF. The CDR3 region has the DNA TGTGCCAGCAGCTCCACAGGACAGCGCGACGAGCAGTACTTC.

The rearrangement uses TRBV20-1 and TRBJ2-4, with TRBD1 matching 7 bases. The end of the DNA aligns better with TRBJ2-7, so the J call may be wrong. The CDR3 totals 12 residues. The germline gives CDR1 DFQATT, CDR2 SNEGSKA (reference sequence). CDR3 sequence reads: CSARRGPDEQYF. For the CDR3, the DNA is TGCAGTGCTAGAAGGGGGCCTGACGAGCAGTACTTC.

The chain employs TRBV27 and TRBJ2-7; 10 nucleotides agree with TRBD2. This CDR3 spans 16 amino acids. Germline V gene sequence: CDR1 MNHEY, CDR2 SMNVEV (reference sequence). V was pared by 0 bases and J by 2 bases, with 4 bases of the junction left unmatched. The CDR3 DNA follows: TGTGCCAGCAGTTTATCCTCTAGCGGGGGACCCTACGAGCAGTACTTC. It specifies CASSLSSSGGPYEQYF.